One sample yielded the 4 T cell receptor beta chains listed below, sequenced in a study of cytotoxic CD8 clonotypes in ibrutinib-treated CLL. The protocol was immunoSEQ multiplex PCR, while the TCRdb copy is restricted to in-frame clones and leaves out a portion. The sample includes fewer than 200,000 clones, roughly 80% of them seen just once. Here the sequenced sample was PBMCs, taken after 24 months of ibrutinib treatment. These receptors all come from a human donor with chronic lymphocytic leukemia.

This clone was seen a single time. The V call is TRBV6-4, the J call TRBJ2-1; no firm D call. Germline assignment: CDR1 MRHNA and CDR2 SNTAGT. With 1 base removed from V and 4 bases from J, the gap between germline ends came to 14 bases. The CDR3 totals 16 residues. In nucleotides, the CDR3 is TGTGCCAGCAGTGACTACTCATCGACGGGTTACAATGAGCAGTTCTTC. It translates to CASSDYSSTGYNEQFF.

This chain uses TRBV7-2 with TRBJ2-5, with D possibly called TRBD1 or TRBD2 (5 bases each). V lost 5 bases and J 4 bases, leaving 11 bases between the germline ends. This CDR3 contains 13 residues. From germline, CDR1 is SGHTA and CDR2 FQGNSA. CDR3 residues: CASSLGTVETQYF. For the CDR3, the DNA is TGTGCCAGCAGCCTCGGGACGGTAGAGACCCAGTACTTC.

The CDR3 coding sequence is TGTGCCAGCAGTTTATCCCCGGGACTCCCGAATGTAGGCACCTTC. Translated: CASSLSPGLPNVGTF. The J gene is TRBJ1-2, the V gene TRBV27, with D possibly TRBD1 on 5 matching bases. V was cut by 0 bases and J by 13 bases, with 21 bases left in between. CDR1 and CDR2 from the germline V gene are MNHEY and SMNVEV (reference sequence). The CDR3 spans 15 residues.

This sequence joins TRBV6-6 and TRBJ1-6; no clear D gene. Germline V lookup: CDR1 MNHNY, CDR2 SVGAGI (reference sequence). Between the trimmed V and J ends, which lost 5 bases and 3 bases, there was a span of 14 bases. The CDR3 consists of 16 residues. The CDR3, as DNA: TGTGCCAGCAGTCCAAAGGTTTCGGTCTATAATTCACCCCTCCACTTT. It encodes CASSPKVSVYNSPLHF.